The source of this T cell receptor (beta chain) is a study of human versus mouse CDR3 diversity and MHC coevolution. General study results and limits: On average, humans showed more CDR3 deletions and insertions than mice.

V shed 7 bases and J shed 2 bases, with 8 bases lying between them. This CDR3 has 11 residues. Germline values: CDR1 DFQATT, CDR2 SNEGSKA (reference sequence). In regard to this clone: Its antigen is unknown.

Sequencing used immunoSEQ multiplex PCR; TCRdb keeps in-frame clones, though not all of them. The sample holds about 60,000 clones, around 94% seen once. The chain employs TRBV20-1 and TRBJ2-5, with D perhaps matching TRBD2 (5 bases). The TCR comes from a person aged 60 to 70 in good health. The sample consisted of naive CD4+ T cells from blood. The subset here: CD45RO-negative CD62L-positive naive CD4 T cells. This CDR3 is CSVPGQETQYF. The CDR3 DNA reads as TGCAGTGTCCCGGGACAAGAGACCCAGTACTTC.